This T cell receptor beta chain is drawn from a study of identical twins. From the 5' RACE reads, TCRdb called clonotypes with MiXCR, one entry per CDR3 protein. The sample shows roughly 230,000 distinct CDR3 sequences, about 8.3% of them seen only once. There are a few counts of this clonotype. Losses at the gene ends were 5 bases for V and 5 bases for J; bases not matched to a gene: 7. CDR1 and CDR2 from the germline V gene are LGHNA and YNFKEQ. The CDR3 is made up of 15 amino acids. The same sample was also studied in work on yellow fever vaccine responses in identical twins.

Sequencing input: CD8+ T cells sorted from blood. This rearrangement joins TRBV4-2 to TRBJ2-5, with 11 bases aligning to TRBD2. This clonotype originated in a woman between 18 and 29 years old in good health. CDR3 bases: TGTGCCAGCAGCTTAACTAGCGGGGGTGAGGAGACCCAGTACTTC. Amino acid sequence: CASSLTSGGEETQYF.